Below are 17 T cell receptor beta chains sequenced from a single sample in a study of immune evolution from preneoplasia to lung adenocarcinoma. Data came from immunoSEQ multiplex PCR; TCRdb stores just in-frame clones and leaves some out. The sample shows about 5,000 clones, approximately 80% of them seen only once. The sequencing input was FFPE adjacent normal lung tissue. These receptors were obtained from a donor at least 70 years old with lung adenocarcinoma.

The chain is built from TRBV7-6 and TRBJ2-1; no definite D call. The V end was cut by 0 bases, the J end by 6 bases, with 0 bases between. Germline CDR1 and CDR2: SGHVS and FNYEAQ. This CDR3 has 11 amino acids. In DNA, the CDR3 is TGTGCCAGCAGCTTAGCCAATGAGCAGTTCTTC. Protein: CASSLANEQFF.

This clone has just a few counts. The chain joins TRBV10-3 to TRBJ2-1, with TRBD2 identical over 8 bases. CDR1 and CDR2 from the germline V gene are ENHRY and SYGVKD. V gave up 6 bases and J gave up 8 bases; unmatched junction bases: 9. The CDR3 runs 14 residues. The CDR3 region has the DNA TGTGCCATCAGGGGAACGGGAGGGCCGGATGAGCAGTTCTTC. It is translated as CAIRGTGGPDEQFF.

The V call is TRBV7-2, the J call TRBJ2-3; 13 positions agree with TRBD2. Per the germline V gene, CDR1 is SGHTA and CDR2 is FQGNSA. The CDR3 is 19 amino acids. J was trimmed by 3 bases and V by 5 bases; bases with no gene match: 14. The CDR3 nucleotides are TGTGCCAGCAGCCCTCCCGGACTAGCGGGAGTTCGATCTACAGATACGCAGTATTTT. Its protein is CASSPPGLAGVRSTDTQYF.

The chain has TRBV28 and TRBJ1-3; 8 nucleotides line up with TRBD1. V gave up 3 bases and J gave up 3 bases; unmatched junction bases: 4. This CDR3 has 15 residues. Germline CDR1 is MDHEN and CDR2 is SYDVKM. CDR3 sequence (DNA): TGTGCCAGCAGTTTGGTCAGGGGGCTTGGAAACACCATATATTTT. This translates into CASSLVRGLGNTIYF.

The rearrangement uses TRBV7-2 and TRBJ1-2; no clear D. This CDR3 region has 13 residues. The ends were cut back, 0 bases at V and 4 bases at J, with 6 bases in the middle. Germline CDR1 SGHTA, CDR2 FQGNSA. The CDR3 nucleotides read TGTGCCAGCAGCTTAGCACCCCTCTATGGCTACACCTTC. It codes for CASSLAPLYGYTF.

This clone has a handful of counts. The chain is built from TRBV14 and TRBJ2-1, with 13 bases matching TRBD2. The V gene end was trimmed by 5 bases and the J gene end by 14 bases; junction bases not matched to a gene: 9. The CDR3 sequence is 14 residues long. In germline, CDR1 is SGHDN, CDR2 FVKESK. The CDR3 protein is CASSKGLAGWGEFF. CDR3 nucleotides: TGTGCCAGCAGCAAGGGACTAGCGGGATGGGGGGAGTTCTTC.

CDR3 DNA: TGTGCCATCAGTGAGTCGATTAGCGGCTACTCACTTAAGGCGCATGAGCAGTTCTTC. Protein sequence: CAISESISGYSLKAHEQFF. The chain recombines TRBV10-3 with TRBJ2-1; possible D gene TRBD2, 6 bases. V was trimmed by 0 bases and J by 8 bases, leaving 26 bases between them. Germline CDR1 ENHRY, CDR2 SYGVKD. The CDR3 has 19 residues.

This sequence joins TRBV6-5 and TRBJ2-7; the match to TRBD2 covers 13 bases. The V and J ends lost 1 base and 6 bases, in that order; junction bases with no gene match: 3. The V gene's germline CDR1 is MNHEY and CDR2 SVGAGI. There are 15 residues in the CDR3. CDR3 nucleotides: TGTGCCAGCAGTTACTACGGACTAGCGGGAGTCGAGCAGTACTTC. The encoded protein is CASSYYGLAGVEQYF.

This chain joins TRBV30 and TRBJ1-3, with unresolved D. V shed 8 bases and J shed 7 bases, with 12 bases lying between them. This CDR3 is 11 amino acids long. Germline assignment: CDR1 GTSNPN and CDR2 SVGIG (reference sequence). CDR3 amino acids: CAITAGNTIYF. The CDR3 DNA reads as TGTGCCATTACCGCGGGGAACACCATATATTTT.

This chain uses TRBV11-2 with TRBJ2-1, with D tentatively TRBD1 or TRBD2 (5 bases each). The CDR3 has 15 amino acids. The germline CDR1 and CDR2 sequences are SGHAT and FQNNGV. Trimming removed 1 base at V and 7 bases at J, with 14 bases between. The DNA for the CDR3 is TGTGCCAGCAGCTTAGCAGGGTCGACGGGGAATGAGCAGTTCTTC. Encoded protein: CASSLAGSTGNEQFF.

This rearrangement joins TRBV6-1 to TRBJ2-7, with 11 positions matching TRBD1. This CDR3 contains 15 residues. Germline values: CDR1 MNHNS, CDR2 SASEGT. Trimming at V came to 6 bases and at J to 0 bases, leaving 4 bases not matched to a gene. CDR3 DNA: TGTGCCAGCAGGGGGACAGGGGGTCACTCCTACGAGCAGTACTTC. Its translation: CASRGTGGHSYEQYF.

The table lists this clone with a count of one. The chain recombines TRBV2 with TRBJ2-1; maybe TRBD2 (6 bases). The CDR3 runs 14 residues. In germline, CDR1 is SNHLY, CDR2 FYNNEI. With 7 bases removed from V and 8 bases from J, the gap between germline ends came to 18 bases. The chain's CDR3 is CASKETLGGDEQFF. The CDR3 bases are TGTGCCAGCAAGGAGACCTTAGGAGGGGATGAGCAGTTCTTC.

In its sample, this clone was seen a few times. This sample also contains other DNA sequences that code for the same CDR3. The chain couples TRBV28 to TRBJ1-2; D not certain. CDR3 length equals 14 residues. Trimming stripped 5 bases from V and 4 bases from J, with 14 bases between. Germline values: CDR1 MDHEN, CDR2 SYDVKM. CDR3 DNA sequence: TGTGCCAGCAGTCCCCGCCAGGAGCGCTATGGCTACACCTTC. This encodes CASSPRQERYGYTF.

The chain has TRBV5-1 and TRBJ2-5; the D is unclear. V lost 4 bases, J lost 5 bases, and 15 bases lay in between. CDR3 length: 14 amino acids. Germline V gives CDR1 SGHRS, CDR2 YFSETQ. CDR3 DNA: TGCGCCAGCAGCCGCTGGACGTCTGGGGAGACCCAGTACTTC. This translates into CASSRWTSGETQYF.

This rearrangement joins TRBV28 to TRBJ1-1; D is uncertain. The germline CDR1 and CDR2 sequences are MDHEN and SYDVKM. CDR3 length: 13 residues. V was shortened by 4 bases and J by 0 bases, with 6 bases between the two germline ends. DNA for the CDR3: TGTGCCAGCAGTTACGGGCTGAACACTGAAGCTTTCTTT. Translating gives CASSYGLNTEAFF.

This clone has only one observation. The chain employs TRBV4-1 and TRBJ1-1; 9 bases are a match to TRBD1. The germline CDR1 and CDR2 sequences are MGHRA and YSYEKL. V shed 2 bases and J 1 base; nucleotides not matched to a gene: 11. This CDR3 is 18 amino acids long. CDR3 DNA: TGCGCCAGCAGCCAAACCGTGACAGGGGGACTTGGGAACACTGAAGCTTTCTTT. It is translated as CASSQTVTGGLGNTEAFF.

V is TRBV7-8 and J is TRBJ1-1; D not resolved. CDR3 length: 15 residues. Trimming pared 2 bases from V and 4 bases from J, leaving 14 bases between. Germline CDR1 SGHVS, CDR2 FQNEAQ. In DNA, the CDR3 is TGTGCCAGCAGCTTAAATAAGGGAGTATCCACTGAAGCTTTCTTT. This codes for CASSLNKGVSTEAFF.